This passage covers 27 T cell receptor beta chains from one sample sequenced in a study of early T cells in non-severe SARS-CoV-2 infection. Via MiXCR, TCRdb re-called the 5' RACE reads, giving one row per CDR3 protein. Of 15,000 to 20,000 distinct CDR3 sequences in the sample, around 6% are singletons; the top ten hold 6% to 7%. The sequencing used whole blood, collected at baseline. Every receptor here comes from an adult who was a healthcare worker with PCR-confirmed SARS-CoV-2 infection or an uninfected control (not recorded which).

In its sample, this clonotype was seen many times. The chain is built from TRBV5-1 and TRBJ2-2, with D unresolved. Trimming took 5 bases from V and 6 from J, leaving 14 bases between them. Germline values: CDR1 SGHRS, CDR2 YFSETQ. The CDR3 runs to 14 residues. The CDR3 region has the DNA TGCGCCAGCAGGTCTGTAATCGGCGCCGGGGAGCTGTTTTTT. It encodes CASRSVIGAGELFF.

This clonotype was detected ten times or more. The chain carries TRBV29-1 and TRBJ2-1, with D possibly being TRBD2 (6 bases). The CDR3 is 14 amino acids. V gave up 4 bases and J gave up 7 bases, with 17 bases separating them. The germline gives CDR1 SQVTM, CDR2 ANQGSEA. The CDR3 spells CSVVQRAYPNEQFF. The CDR3 DNA sequence: TGCAGCGTTGTGCAGCGGGCCTATCCGAATGAGCAGTTCTTC.

This clonotype was detected ten times or more. This chain links TRBV12-3 or TRBV12-4 with TRBJ1-6; a weak D match, TRBD1 (5 bases). The V and J ends lost 5 bases and 7 bases respectively, with 15 bases between them. The CDR3 covers 15 residues. The CDR3 loop is CASSQSGVRNSPLHF. Here the CDR3 DNA reads TGTGCCAGCAGTCAATCGGGGGTGAGGAATTCACCCCTCCACTTT.

This clonotype occurred many times. The rearrangement joins TRBV6-1 to TRBJ1-1; no clear D. In germline, CDR1 is MNHNS, CDR2 SASEGT. The length of the CDR3 is 13 residues. Trimming removed 2 bases from V and 1 base from J, with 5 bases in between. In DNA form, the CDR3 reads TGTGCCAGCAGTGAATCCCCGAACACTGAAGCTTTCTTT. Amino acid sequence: CASSESPNTEAFF.

This clonotype is judged medium-sized. The chain carries TRBV7-9 and TRBJ2-7; D gene ambiguous. V was trimmed by 5 bases and J by 5 bases, leaving 13 bases between them. This CDR3 is built from 13 residues. CDR1 and CDR2 from the germline V gene are SEHNR and FQNEAQ (reference sequence). This chain's CDR3 is CASSPDLINEQYF. DNA for the CDR3: TGTGCCAGCAGCCCCGACTTAATCAACGAGCAGTACTTC.

This clonotype was counted at least ten times. V usage is TRBV12-3 or TRBV12-4 and J usage is TRBJ2-2; TRBD2 agrees at 8 bases. The CDR3 is 17 residues long. Trimming took 7 bases from V and 3 from J; bases not matched to a gene: 13. The DNA of the CDR3 is TGTGCCAGCACCGCACCCGGTAGCGGGGAGTACACCGGGGAGCTGTTTTTT. Translating gives CASTAPGSGEYTGELFF.

This clonotype was detected many times. The J gene is TRBJ1-2, the V gene TRBV12-3 or TRBV12-4; no firm D call. CDR3 length: 13 residues. V was cut by 7 bases and J by 7 bases, with 16 bases left in between. The CDR3 loop is CASTEEPVRGYTF. Written as DNA, the CDR3 is TGTGCCAGCACCGAAGAACCAGTCCGTGGCTACACCTTC.

The table lists this clonotype with many counts. The chain recombines TRBV6-2 or TRBV6-3 with TRBJ2-5; D may be TRBD1 (6 bases). V lost 4 bases to trimming and J lost 0 bases, with 18 bases between them. The V gene's germline CDR1 is MNHEY and CDR2 SVGEGT. The CDR3 contains 17 residues. The CDR3 sequence: CASSSPGWGHYQETQYF. The CDR3 DNA reads TGTGCCAGCAGTTCCCCCGGTTGGGGACACTACCAAGAGACCCAGTACTTC.

This clonotype was found many times. This CDR3 reads CASSLSSLNTEAFF. CDR3 DNA sequence: TGTGCCAGCAGCTTAAGTTCATTGAACACTGAAGCTTTCTTT. The chain carries TRBV7-9 and TRBJ1-1, with no clear D. V was clipped by 2 bases and J by 0 bases, with 7 bases between them. Germline CDR1 is SEHNR and CDR2 is FQNEAQ (reference sequence). This CDR3 is 14 amino acids long.

This clonotype came up many times. The V and J genes are TRBV7-6 and TRBJ1-1; 7 bases line up with TRBD1. The CDR3 runs to 13 residues. The germline CDR1 and CDR2 sequences are SGHVS and FNYEAQ. Losses at the gene ends were 1 base for V and 4 bases for J; bases not matched to a gene: 0. The CDR3 protein is CASSLGQGTEAFF. CDR3 DNA sequence: TGTGCCAGCAGCTTAGGACAGGGCACTGAAGCTTTCTTT.

This clonotype was recorded many times. The chain links TRBV11-2 to TRBJ2-3; perhaps TRBD1 as D (5 bases). The V gene's germline CDR1 is SGHAT and CDR2 FQNNGV. Trimming cost V 3 bases and J 2 bases, with 12 bases left between them. This CDR3 is 15 amino acids long. CDR3 nucleotide sequence: TGTGCCAGCAGCTTTACAGGAAGAACCACAGATACGCAGTATTTT. Amino acid sequence: CASSFTGRTTDTQYF.

V usage is TRBV13 and J usage is TRBJ2-3; D is uncertain. Germline loops: CDR1 PRHDT, CDR2 FYEKMQ (reference sequence). This CDR3 contains 16 residues. Deletions cut 2 bases from V and 3 bases from J, with 15 bases between. The CDR3 region has the DNA TGTGCCAGCAGCTTATCGAGGTTCGAAAGGACAGATACGCAGTATTTT. This sequence encodes CASSLSRFERTDTQYF. The full variable domain, with the rest looked up from reference TRBV13 and TRBJ2-3, is AAGVIQSPRHLIKEKRETATLKCYPIPRHDTVYWYQQGPGQDPQFLISFYEKMQSDKGSIPDRFSAQQFSDYHSELNMSSLELGDSALYFCASSLSRFERTDTQYFGPGTRLTVL.

The chain links TRBV20-1 to TRBJ1-2; D gene ambiguous. Germline V gene data show CDR1 as DFQATT and CDR2 as SNEGSKA (reference sequence). V dropped 4 bases and J dropped 3 bases, with 15 bases sitting between them. The CDR3 sequence is 14 residues long. CDR3 bases: TGCAGTGCTAACTCGGTCCTCTATGACTATGGCTACACCTTC. It translates to CSANSVLYDYGYTF.

This clonotype was seen repeatedly, ten times or more. The chain is built from TRBV7-9 and TRBJ1-5, with 7 bases that match TRBD1. Germline V gives CDR1 SEHNR, CDR2 FQNEAQ (reference sequence). V gave up 5 bases and J gave up 3 bases; unmatched junction bases: 1. CDR3 length: 13 amino acids. The CDR3 sequence is CASSDRVNQPQHF. CDR3 in DNA: TGTGCCAGCAGCGACAGGGTCAATCAGCCCCAGCATTTT.

This clonotype showed up just a few times. The genes are TRBV14 and TRBJ2-7; unclear D gene. This CDR3 has 14 amino acids. Deletions cut 1 base from V and 0 bases from J, with 7 bases between. The germline gives CDR1 SGHDN, CDR2 FVKESK. The CDR3 loop reads CASSQVTDSYEQYF. Here the CDR3 DNA reads TGTGCCAGCAGCCAAGTTACAGACTCCTACGAGCAGTACTTC.

Ten or more counts support this clonotype. J is TRBJ2-5 and V is TRBV7-3, with 12 bases fitting TRBD2. The germline V gene has CDR1 SGHTA and CDR2 FQGTGA. The CDR3 length is 16 residues. Losses at the gene ends were 3 bases for V and 1 base for J; bases not matched to a gene: 3. The DNA for the CDR3 is TGTGCCAGCAGCTTCTCGGGACTAGCGGGCCAAGAGACCCAGTACTTC. Translating it yields CASSFSGLAGQETQYF.

This clonotype was seen repeatedly, ten times or more. Its ends do not fully match the called genes, so a read error is possible. V and J are TRBV5-6 and TRBJ2-1; 8 nucleotides match TRBD1. CDR3 length equals 11 residues. CDR1 and CDR2 (germline): SGHDT, YYEEEE. The CDR3 sequence is CASTLSGGATF. CDR3 bases: TGTGCCAGCACCTTATCAGGGGGCGCAACGTTC.

This clonotype was counted at least ten times. The rearrangement uses TRBV5-1 and TRBJ1-2, with a tentative D call TRBD1 (5 bases). Germline lookup yields CDR1 SGHRS and CDR2 YFSETQ. CDR3 length: 14 residues. Trimming removed 4 bases at V and 6 bases at J, with 16 bases between. CDR3 region: CASSPGTADHGYTF. CDR3 sequence (DNA): TGCGCCAGCAGCCCCGGGACGGCAGACCATGGCTACACCTTC.

A few counts support this clonotype. The chain recombines TRBV6-6 with TRBJ2-7, with D possibly being TRBD2 (5 bases). CDR3 size: 14 residues. The V and J ends lost 6 bases and 5 bases respectively, with 17 bases between them. Germline-derived CDR1 and CDR2 are MNHNY and SVGAGI (reference sequence). CDR3 nucleotide sequence: TGTGCCAGCAGCCGGCCTCCCGACGGGAACGAGCAGTACTTC. Translating gives CASSRPPDGNEQYF.

This clonotype appeared many times. This chain links TRBV4-1 with TRBJ2-5, with 8 bases identical to TRBD2. The CDR3 totals 15 residues. The germline gives CDR1 MGHRA, CDR2 YSYEKL. The J segment lost 7 bases and the V segment lost 2 bases, leaving 9 bases of the junction unmatched. CDR3 sequence: CASSQPTSARGTQYF. CDR3 DNA sequence: TGCGCCAGCAGCCAACCGACTAGCGCGAGAGGGACCCAGTACTTC.

The rearrangement links TRBV11-2 to TRBJ1-4; a weak D match, TRBD1 (6 bases). V was cut by 5 bases and J by 7 bases, with 20 bases left in between. The CDR3 is made up of 16 amino acids. Germline V lookup: CDR1 SGHAT, CDR2 FQNNGV. The CDR3 DNA follows: TGTGCCAGCAGCCTAAACCCGCCAGGGGTTAGTGAAAAACTGTTTTTT. Residues: CASSLNPPGVSEKLFF.

This clonotype was detected once. The chain links TRBV18 to TRBJ1-1; D is ambiguous. CDR1 and CDR2 (germline): KGHSH, LQKENI. The CDR3 runs 14 residues. With 3 bases removed from V and 6 bases from J, the gap between germline ends came to 14 bases. DNA for the CDR3: TGTGCCAGCTCACCCTCAGGAGGAGAGGCTGAAGCTTTCTTT. It encodes CASSPSGGEAEAFF.

By proportion, this clonotype is medium-sized. This chain links TRBV7-6 with TRBJ2-1; 7 bases match TRBD2. Germline loops: CDR1 SGHVS, CDR2 FNYEAQ. The CDR3 length is 18 residues. The ends lost 0 bases at V and 8 bases at J; junction bases unmatched: 16. CDR3 region: CASSLAVRIAGSGDEQFF. The CDR3 nucleotides are TGTGCCAGCAGCTTAGCGGTACGGATAGCGGGCTCCGGGGATGAGCAGTTCTTC.

By its share, this clonotype is medium-sized. This chain connects TRBV5-4 to TRBJ2-5; D uncertain. With 4 bases removed from V and 5 bases from J, the gap between germline ends came to 9 bases. The CDR3 length is 12 residues. Germline assignment: CDR1 SGHNT and CDR2 YYREEE (reference sequence). The CDR3 sequence: CASSVDRETQYF. CDR3 bases: TGTGCCAGCAGCGTGGACCGGGAGACCCAGTACTTC.

The table lists this clonotype with many counts. This rearrangement joins TRBV20-1 to TRBJ2-1; D may correspond to TRBD1 or TRBD2 (5 bases each). The germline V gene has CDR1 DFQATT and CDR2 SNEGSKA (reference sequence). The CDR3 is 15 residues long. Trimming shortened V by 6 bases and J by 3 bases, and 18 bases separated the two germline ends. The CDR3 region is CSANPSGTFYNEQFF. CDR3 in DNA: TGCAGTGCAAACCCTTCAGGGACCTTCTACAATGAGCAGTTCTTC.

The sample holds many counts of this clonotype. This sequence joins TRBV6-1 and TRBJ2-1; the D is unclear. Germline-derived CDR1 and CDR2 are MNHNS and SASEGT. Trimming left V 3 bases short and J 9 bases short, with 9 bases between. The CDR3 sequence is 12 residues long. The CDR3 DNA follows: TGTGCCAGCAGTGAGGGCCGGAGTGAGCAGTTCTTC. Protein: CASSEGRSEQFF.

This clonotype showed up many times. The chain is built from TRBV7-9 and TRBJ1-1; D remains unclear. The CDR3 loop spans 15 amino acids. Trimming took 4 bases from V and 1 from J, leaving 13 bases between them. CDR1 is SEHNR, CDR2 FQNEAQ, per germline (reference sequence). The CDR3 loop reads CASSSQQLQNTEAFF. Written as DNA, the CDR3 is TGTGCCAGCAGCTCGCAACAGCTACAGAACACTGAAGCTTTCTTT.